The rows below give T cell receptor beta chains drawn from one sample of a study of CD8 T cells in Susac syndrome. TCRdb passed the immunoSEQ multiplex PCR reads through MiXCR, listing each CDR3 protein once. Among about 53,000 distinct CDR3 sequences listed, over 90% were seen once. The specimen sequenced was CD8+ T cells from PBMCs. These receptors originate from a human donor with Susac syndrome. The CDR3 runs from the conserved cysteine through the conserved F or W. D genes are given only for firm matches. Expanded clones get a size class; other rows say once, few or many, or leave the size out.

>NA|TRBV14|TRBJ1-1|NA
CASSQGGAEAFF
TGTGCCAGCAGCCAGGGTGGCGCTGAAGCTTTCTTT
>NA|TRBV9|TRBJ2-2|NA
CASSVVGENTGELFF
TGTGCCAGCAGCGTAGTCGGGGAGAACACCGGGGAGCTGTTTTTT
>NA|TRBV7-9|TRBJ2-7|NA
CASSPKGEPGNEQYF
TGTGCCAGCAGCCCGAAGGGGGAACCGGGCAACGAGCAGTACTTC
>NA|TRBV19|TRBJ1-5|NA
CAGRYRQRGQPQHF
TGTGCCGGTCGGTACAGACAAAGAGGTCAGCCCCAGCATTTT
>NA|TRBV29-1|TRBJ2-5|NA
CSVHMVPEETQYF
TGCAGCGTGCACATGGTCCCCGAAGAGACCCAGTACTTC
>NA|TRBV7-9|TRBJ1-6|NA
CASRPGENSPLHF
TGTGCCAGCAGACCGGGGGAGAATTCACCCCTCCACTTT
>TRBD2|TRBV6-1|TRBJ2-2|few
CASSERDAGELFF
TGTGCCAGCAGCGAGCGGGACGCCGGGGAGCTGTTTTTT
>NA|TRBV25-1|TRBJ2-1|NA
CASSEARGLGQFF
TGTGCCAGCAGTGAGGCCCGGGGCCTGGGGCAGTTCTTC
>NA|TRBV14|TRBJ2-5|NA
CASSQEETQYF
TGTGCCAGCAGCCAAGAGGAGACCCAGTACTTC
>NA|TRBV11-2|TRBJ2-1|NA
CASREGGQVKFF
TGTGCCAGCAGGGAAGGGGGGCAGGTGAAGTTCTTC
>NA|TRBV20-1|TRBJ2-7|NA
CSALEKEYEQYF
TGCAGTGCTCTAGAGAAGGAATACGAGCAGTACTTC
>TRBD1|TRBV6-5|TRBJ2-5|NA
CASSYIGEGGEETQYF
TGTGCCAGCAGTTACATCGGAGAAGGGGGCGAAGAGACCCAGTACTTC
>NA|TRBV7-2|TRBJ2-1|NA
CASSQIALDNEQFF
TGTGCCAGCAGCCAGATAGCCCTAGATAATGAGCAGTTCTTC
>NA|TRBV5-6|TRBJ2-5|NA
CASTPGWGAGPETQYF
TGTGCCAGCACCCCTGGATGGGGTGCGGGTCCGGAGACCCAGTACTTC
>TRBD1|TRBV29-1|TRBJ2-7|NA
CSVPGQGYEQYF
TGCAGCGTTCCGGGACAGGGTTACGAGCAGTACTTC
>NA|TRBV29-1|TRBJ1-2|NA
CSVPTSYGYTF
TGCAGCGTTCCGACAAGCTATGGCTACACCTTC
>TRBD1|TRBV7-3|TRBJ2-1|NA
CASSPRQGAAYNEQFF
TGTGCCAGCAGCCCCCGACAGGGGGCAGCGTACAATGAGCAGTTCTTC
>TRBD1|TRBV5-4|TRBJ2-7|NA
CASSLPGQGNEQYF
TGTGCCAGCAGCCTTCCGGGACAGGGGAACGAGCAGTACTTC
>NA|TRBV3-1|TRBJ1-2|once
CASSQKGNYGYTF
TGTGCCAGCAGCCAGAAAGGGAACTATGGCTACACCTTC
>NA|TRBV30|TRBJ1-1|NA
CAWKHFVNTEAFF
TGTGCCTGGAAACACTTCGTGAACACTGAAGCTTTCTTT
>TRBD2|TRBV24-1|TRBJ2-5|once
CATSDLRGTMGTQYF
TGTGCCACCAGTGATTTGCGAGGGACTATGGGGACCCAGTACTTC
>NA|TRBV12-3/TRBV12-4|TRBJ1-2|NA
CASSQAGSYGYTF
TGTGCCAGCAGCCAGGCCGGAAGCTATGGCTACACCTTC
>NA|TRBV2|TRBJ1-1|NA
CASSDSANTEAFF
TGTGCCAGCAGTGACAGCGCAAACACTGAAGCTTTCTTT
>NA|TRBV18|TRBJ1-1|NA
CASSQGQGEAFF
TGTGCCAGCTCACAGGGGCAGGGTGAAGCTTTCTTT
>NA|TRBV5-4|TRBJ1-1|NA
CASSLWGNTEAFF
TGTGCCAGCAGCTTATGGGGGAACACTGAAGCTTTCTTT
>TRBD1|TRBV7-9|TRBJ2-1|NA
CASSWPGTGAYNEQFF
TGTGCCAGCAGCTGGCCAGGGACAGGGGCCTACAATGAGCAGTTCTTC
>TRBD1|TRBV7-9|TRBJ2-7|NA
CASSLRTGASYEQYF
TGTGCCAGCAGCTTGCGGACAGGGGCCTCCTACGAGCAGTACTTC
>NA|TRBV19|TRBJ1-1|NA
CASSIRGDKNTEAFF
TGTGCCAGTAGTATCAGGGGCGACAAGAACACTGAAGCTTTCTTT